This TCR beta chain is from a study of blood T cells in healthy people across ages. Across the whole study: About one barcoded beta molecule per two T cells was captured by template switching.

Findings and caveats of the study: Donor CMV infection status was unknown, possibly confounding age-related changes in expanded clonotypes. Donors of long life had a larger count of naive CD4+ cells and greater diversity than aged donors.

Researchers report isolating at least 7 million PBMCs per sample. The germline V and J ends were trimmed by 0 bases and 4 bases, with 6 bases remaining between them. The CDR3 length is 13 residues. Per germline, CDR1 MGHRA and CDR2 YSYEKL. A second PCR, run for roughly 7 to 11 cycles, used a sample-barcoded 5' primer plus a J-beta primer mix. TCRdb called the 5' RACE reads again in MiXCR, with one record for every CDR3 protein. The sample has over 600,000 distinct CDR3 sequences, around 50% seen once. As regards this clonotype: Its antigen is not known.

J is TRBJ1-2 and V is TRBV4-1; no clear D. This clonotype originated in a man aged 35 to 55 in good health. The sequencing input was blood. This CDR3 is CASSQEMPYGYTF. The CDR3 DNA is TGCGCCAGCAGCCAAGAGATGCCCTATGGCTACACCTTC.